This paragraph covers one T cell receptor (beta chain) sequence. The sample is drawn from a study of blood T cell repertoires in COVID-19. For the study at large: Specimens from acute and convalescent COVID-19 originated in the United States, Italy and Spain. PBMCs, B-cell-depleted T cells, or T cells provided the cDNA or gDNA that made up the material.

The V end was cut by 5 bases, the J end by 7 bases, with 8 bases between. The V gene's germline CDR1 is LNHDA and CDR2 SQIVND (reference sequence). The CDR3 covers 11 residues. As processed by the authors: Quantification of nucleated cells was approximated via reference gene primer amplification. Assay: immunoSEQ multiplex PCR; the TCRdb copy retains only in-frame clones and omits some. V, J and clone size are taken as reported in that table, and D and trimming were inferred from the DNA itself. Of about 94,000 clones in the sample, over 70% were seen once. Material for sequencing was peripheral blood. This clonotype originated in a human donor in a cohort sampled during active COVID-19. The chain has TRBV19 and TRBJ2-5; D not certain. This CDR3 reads CASSSYATQYF. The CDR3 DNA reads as TGTGCCAGTAGTTCCTATGCGACCCAGTACTTC.